A selection of T cell receptor beta chains follows, all from one sample in a study of blood T cell repertoires in COVID-19. Some clones are missing from TCRdb's copy, which holds only in-frame ones; the method was immunoSEQ multiplex PCR. The sample includes approximately 300,000 clones, approximately 86% of them seen just once. The material sequenced was peripheral blood. Every receptor here comes from a woman in her 50s with active or convalescent COVID-19. The CDR3 runs from the conserved cysteine through the conserved F or W. The order of the fields is CDR3 protein, V gene, D gene. A D gene is named only where the DNA matches it firmly.

CDR3aa: CASSPNPLAGVRDTQYF
v_gene: TRBV18
d_gene: TRBD2

CDR3aa: CASSLGLAGEDTQYF
v_gene: TRBV5-1
d_gene: TRBD2

CDR3aa: CASSSRVGTEAFF
v_gene: TRBV6-2/TRBV6-3
d_gene: -

CDR3aa: CASRKLAGVVDEQFF
v_gene: TRBV2
d_gene: TRBD2

CDR3aa: CASSLGLAGGGSTDTQYF
v_gene: TRBV5-1
d_gene: TRBD2

CDR3aa: CASSPAQVAGDNEQFF
v_gene: TRBV7-6
d_gene: TRBD2

CDR3aa: CASSPQSGRLRRELFF
v_gene: TRBV18
d_gene: -

CDR3aa: CASSLMFMNTEAFF
v_gene: TRBV11-2
d_gene: -

CDR3aa: CASSQVRGSGYTF
v_gene: TRBV3-1/TRBV3-2
d_gene: -

CDR3aa: CASSQDPGTGELFF
v_gene: TRBV4-1
d_gene: -

CDR3aa: CASSPSGGSYGYTF
v_gene: TRBV5-1
d_gene: -

CDR3aa: CAGGRDSYEQYF
v_gene: TRBV4-1
d_gene: TRBD2

CDR3aa: CASSWDRGITGELFF
v_gene: TRBV5-5
d_gene: TRBD1

CDR3aa: CASNRVIYEQYF
v_gene: TRBV2
d_gene: -

CDR3aa: CAISASEGTDTQYF
v_gene: TRBV10-3
d_gene: -

CDR3aa: CASSLKGTSGNTGELFF
v_gene: TRBV7-3
d_gene: TRBD2

CDR3aa: CSAREATEAFF
v_gene: TRBV20-1
d_gene: -

CDR3aa: CASSQWEEGARETQYF
v_gene: TRBV4-1
d_gene: TRBD1

CDR3aa: CASSIHSGQPVNF
v_gene: TRBV12-3/TRBV12-4
d_gene: -

CDR3aa: CSVERTGVGELFF
v_gene: TRBV29-1
d_gene: TRBD1

CDR3aa: CASSFSTGPNSPLHF
v_gene: TRBV19
d_gene: TRBD1

CDR3aa: CASGPGGLVNTIYF
v_gene: TRBV6-5
d_gene: -

CDR3aa: CASSLAYTF
v_gene: TRBV27
d_gene: -

CDR3aa: CASSQGSDTGNTIYF
v_gene: TRBV4-2
d_gene: -

CDR3aa: CASSRGQYDEQYF
v_gene: TRBV19
d_gene: TRBD1

CDR3aa: CASSLFSGQETQYF
v_gene: TRBV7-9
d_gene: -